This T cell receptor beta chain came from a study of blood T cell repertoires in COVID-19. Germline V lookup: CDR1 MNHEY, CDR2 SMNVEV (reference sequence). V lost 0 bases and J lost 0; bases outside the gene matches: 6. The CDR3 runs to 20 residues. The repertoire was sequenced with immunoSEQ multiplex PCR; TCRdb's copy has only in-frame clones and lacks some. This table has 120,000 or so clones, about 86% appearing once. The chain has TRBV27 and TRBJ2-6; 12 nucleotides align to TRBD1. The sequence was collected from a woman aged 50 to 60 with acute or convalescent COVID-19. Sequenced: peripheral blood. CDR3 sequence: CASSLSGQGAFYSGANVLTF. The DNA of the CDR3 is TGTGCCAGCAGTTTATCGGGACAGGGGGCTTTCTACTCTGGGGCCAACGTCCTGACTTTC.